This record looks at one TCR beta chain sequence and its context. The sample belongs to a study of blood T cell repertoires in COVID-19. Produced via immunoSEQ multiplex PCR; TCRdb's table is partial and in-frame only. The sample consists of about 150,000 clones, about 85% of them appearing once. The CDR3 length is 14 residues. The J segment lost 2 bases and the V segment lost 5 bases, leaving 3 bases of the junction unmatched. Germline V gives CDR1 MNHEY, CDR2 SMNVEV (reference sequence). The chain combines TRBV27 with TRBJ1-3; the match to TRBD1 covers 7 bases. This receptor was obtained from a woman aged 55-69 years with COVID-19, enrolled during active disease. The material sequenced was peripheral blood. The CDR3 region has the DNA TGTGCCAGCAGTCTCAGGGGGGCTGGAAACACCATATATTTT. It is translated as CASSLRGAGNTIYF.